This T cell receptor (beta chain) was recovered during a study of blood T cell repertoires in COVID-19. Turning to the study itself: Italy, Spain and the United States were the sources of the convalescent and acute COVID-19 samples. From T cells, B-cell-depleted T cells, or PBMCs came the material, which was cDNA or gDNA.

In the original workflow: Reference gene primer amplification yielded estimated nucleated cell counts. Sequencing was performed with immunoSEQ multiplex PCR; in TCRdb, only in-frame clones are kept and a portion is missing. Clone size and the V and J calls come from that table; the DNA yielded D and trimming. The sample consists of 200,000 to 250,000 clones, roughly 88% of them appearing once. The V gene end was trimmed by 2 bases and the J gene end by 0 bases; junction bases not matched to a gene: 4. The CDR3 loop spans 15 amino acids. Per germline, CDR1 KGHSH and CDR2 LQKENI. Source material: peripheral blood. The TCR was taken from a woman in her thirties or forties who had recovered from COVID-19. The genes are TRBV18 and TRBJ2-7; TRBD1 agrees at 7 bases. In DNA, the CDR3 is TGTGCCAGCTCACCAACACAGGGGAACTCCTACGAGCAGTACTTC. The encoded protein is CASSPTQGNSYEQYF.